The subject of this entry is one T cell receptor beta chain. Under the authors' procedure: Estimated nucleated cell counts came from reference gene primer amplification. Using immunoSEQ multiplex PCR, the repertoire was profiled, and TCRdb retains in-frame clones only, with some absent. The V and J calls and clone size are taken from that table; D and trimming were inferred from the DNA. The repertoire holds 150,000 or so clones, roughly 90% seen once, with roughly 2.3% in the top ten. The data stem from a study of blood T cell repertoires in COVID-19. As for the study in general: Samples of COVID-19 (acute and convalescent) were obtained from the United States, Italy and Spain. From T cells, B-cell-depleted T cells, or PBMCs came the material, which was cDNA or gDNA.

Per germline, CDR1 WNHNN and CDR2 SYGVQD (reference sequence). There are 12 residues in the CDR3. The germline V and J ends were trimmed by 5 bases and 6 bases, with 8 bases remaining between them. J is TRBJ2-4 and V is TRBV10-1; D remains unclear. The clonotype originates from a man in his late teens or twenties with acute or convalescent COVID-19. The sample taken for sequencing was peripheral blood. The CDR3 DNA follows: TGCGCCAGCAGTCACCCGGGAAACATTCAGTACTTC. This sequence encodes CASSHPGNIQYF.